A selection of T cell receptor beta chains follows, all from one sample in a study of vaccination and CD4 T cells after COVID-19. A single record per CDR3 protein comes from TCRdb applying MiXCR to the PCR reads. The top ten clones hold more than 7.5% of a sample with roughly 16,000 distinct CDR3 sequences, around 75% of them seen once. Antigens of these TCRs are unknown. Sequencing used CD4+ T cells from blood, cultured in vitro, obtained after SARS-CoV-2 vaccination. Every receptor here comes from a human donor who received a COVID-19 vaccine. The CDR3 runs from the conserved cysteine through the conserved F or W. The order of the fields is clone size, V gene, J gene, D gene, CDR3 protein, CDR3 DNA. The D gene is left open where the match is weak. The size of a clone is reported for some rows only, either as once, few or many, or as a class for expanded clones.

.	TRBV6-1	TRBJ2-3	.	CASSESPGTTQYF	TGTGCCAGCAGTGAATCCCCAGGGACCACGCAGTATTTT
.	TRBV6-1	TRBJ2-3	.	CASSEVAGLHTDTQYF	TGTGCCAGCAGTGAAGTGGCAGGTCTACACACAGATACGCAGTATTTT
.	TRBV5-4	TRBJ2-3	TRBD2	CASSWVAGGDTDTQYF	TGTGCCAGCAGCTGGGTAGCGGGGGGGGACACAGATACGCAGTATTTT
.	TRBV12-3/TRBV12-4	TRBJ2-5	.	CASSLFDSEETQYF	TGTGCCAGCAGTTTATTTGACAGTGAAGAGACCCAGTACTTC
.	TRBV21-1	TRBJ2-7	.	CASNRWQGSYEQYF	TGTGCCAGCAATCGCTGGCAGGGCTCCTACGAGCAGTACTTC
few	TRBV20-1	TRBJ2-5	TRBD1	CSARGPTGVETQYF	TGCAGTGCTAGAGGCCCAACAGGGGTCGAGACCCAGTACTTC
.	TRBV19	TRBJ1-2	.	CASSRTGVYGYTF	TGTGCCAGTAGCCGAACAGGAGTCTATGGCTACACCTTC
.	TRBV20-1	TRBJ1-2	.	CSARDMGTQGYTF	TGCAGTGCTAGAGATATGGGGACTCAAGGCTACACCTTC
few	TRBV2	TRBJ1-2	.	CASRGTESGYTF	TGTGCCAGCAGAGGGACGGAGAGCGGCTACACCTTC
.	TRBV28	TRBJ1-2	.	CASSYGPTNYGYTF	TGTGCCAGCAGTTACGGACCCACTAACTATGGCTACACCTTC
.	TRBV19	TRBJ1-6	TRBD1	CASSTGGPNSPLHF	TGTGCCAGTAGCACAGGGGGCCCTAATTCACCCCTCCACTTT
.	TRBV6-1	TRBJ2-2	TRBD2	CASSPSGGPGELFF	TGTGCCAGCAGCCCCAGCGGGGGCCCCGGGGAGCTGTTTTTT
.	TRBV20-1	TRBJ1-2	.	CSARVGSNYGYTF	TGCAGTGCTAGGGTAGGGTCAAACTATGGCTACACCTTC
.	TRBV5-1	TRBJ2-1	TRBD1	CASSLQSRGQNEQFF	TGCGCCAGCAGCCTCCAAAGCAGGGGGCAAAATGAGCAGTTCTTC
.	TRBV30	TRBJ2-5	TRBD2	CAWSPPGGGGQETQYF	TGTGCCTGGAGTCCGCCTGGCGGGGGGGGCCAAGAGACCCAGTACTTC
once	TRBV7-2	TRBJ2-5	TRBD2	CASGRRTSGVSGETQYF	TGTGCCAGCGGTCGAAGGACTAGCGGGGTTTCTGGGGAGACCCAGTACTTC
.	TRBV7-8	TRBJ1-2	TRBD1	CASSLAVSGQGAYGYTF	TGTGCCAGCAGCTTAGCCGTCTCGGGACAGGGGGCCTATGGCTACACCTTC
.	TRBV7-9	TRBJ2-3	TRBD2	CATAWEGRTDTQYF	TGTGCCACAGCTTGGGAGGGGCGCACAGATACGCAGTATTTT
.	TRBV10-3	TRBJ1-1	.	CAISVSTGTTEAFF	TGTGCCATCAGTGTCTCTACAGGGACCACTGAAGCTTTCTTT
.	TRBV30	TRBJ2-3	.	CAWSPRYTDTQYF	TGTGCCTGGAGCCCACGATACACAGATACGCAGTATTTT
few	TRBV15	TRBJ1-4	TRBD1	CATSRGQGLGEKLFF	TGTGCCACCAGCAGGGGACAGGGACTAGGGGAAAAACTGTTTTTT
.	TRBV12-3/TRBV12-4	TRBJ1-5	.	CASSFTPSDRFSNQPQHF	TGTGCCAGCAGTTTCACCCCATCGGACAGATTTAGCAATCAGCCCCAGCATTTT
.	TRBV11-3	TRBJ2-5	.	CASSFDTFQETQYF	TGTGCCAGCAGCTTTGACACTTTCCAAGAGACCCAGTACTTC
few	TRBV20-1	TRBJ1-2	.	CSARREGRSYGYTF	TGCAGTGCTAGGAGGGAGGGAAGGAGCTATGGCTACACCTTC
.	TRBV30	TRBJ2-7	TRBD1	CAWTQGPESYEQYF	TGTGCCTGGACACAGGGGCCGGAGTCCTACGAGCAGTACTTC